This T cell receptor (beta chain) was captured in a study of cytomegalovirus exposure and HLA in healthy donors. The PCR ran on 60 Vbeta and 13 Jbeta primers. Using immunoSEQ multiplex PCR, the repertoire was profiled, and TCRdb retains in-frame clones only, with some absent. Its table records 130,000 or so clones. This CDR3 comprises 17 residues. In germline, CDR1 is LNHDA, CDR2 SQIVND (reference sequence). Trimming took off 4 bases at V and 1 base at J, with 17 bases between the two ends. Study-level findings and limits: Rarity characterized most TCR sequences, yet some public TCRs appeared in many donors.

In the case of this clone: Its antigen is as yet unknown.

The receptor comes from a woman aged 18 to 35 in good health and CMV-seronegative. Sequenced input: PBMCs. The chain has TRBV19 and TRBJ1-3; D remains unclear. CDR3: CASSTPYSTVSGNTIYF. DNA of the CDR3: TGTGCCAGTAGTACACCGTATTCGACTGTTTCTGGAAACACCATATATTTT.